This is a list of T cell receptor beta chains from one sample in a study of shared clonotypes between healthy human individuals. The method was immunoSEQ multiplex PCR; TCRdb's version includes in-frame clones alone and lacks a portion of them. The table records around 1,900,000 clones, 90% to 95% of them present only once. The sequenced sample was naive CD8+ T cells from PBMCs. Receptor source: a young man in good health. Some clones in this sample may be carry-over from other donors' samples. Both conserved end residues are trimmed from each CDR3. D genes are given only for firm matches.

j_call	d_call	v_call	cdr3_aa
TRBJ2-1	-	TRBV7-2	ASSPTGGAFNEQF
TRBJ2-7	-	TRBV11-2	ASSFRGFSEQY
TRBJ2-1	TRBD2	TRBV7-9	ASSPTSGRAAEQF
TRBJ2-7	TRBD1	TRBV7-8	ASSSTGTGNYEQY
TRBJ1-1	-	TRBV10-1	ASSSAVGTEAF
TRBJ1-4	-	TRBV5-6	ASSSTGTANEKLF
TRBJ2-1	TRBD1	TRBV7-9	ASSLASTGTNEQF
TRBJ1-4	-	TRBV6-6	ASSYPASGVEKLF
TRBJ2-7	-	TRBV2	ASSDRQVLYEQY
TRBJ2-2	TRBD2	TRBV28	ASSSYRTSGNANTGELF
TRBJ1-1	TRBD1	TRBV10-3	ATETGGTEAF
TRBJ2-7	TRBD1	TRBV5-1	ASSLTGVDEQY
TRBJ2-2	-	TRBV5-1	ASRLSTGELF
TRBJ2-1	TRBD1	TRBV7-9	ASSSGQGQVRF
TRBJ2-1	-	TRBV27	ASSFSGYNEQF
TRBJ1-1	-	TRBV9	ASSPLVFEAF
TRBJ2-7	TRBD1	TRBV5-5	ASSPGTGGLYEQY
TRBJ2-7	TRBD1	TRBV27	ASSPWTGQQY
TRBJ1-1	-	TRBV2	ASSGPGQRTEAF
TRBJ2-2	-	TRBV19	ASIYSHRPNTGELF
TRBJ2-7	TRBD2	TRBV2	ASSGPTSGTYEQY
TRBJ2-1	TRBD2	TRBV19	ASRGTSGNEQF
TRBJ2-5	TRBD2	TRBV4-3	ASSHSLAGGIRETKY
TRBJ2-4	TRBD1	TRBV4-3	ASSQDTGGAAKNIQY
TRBJ2-3	-	TRBV10-1	ASSERQDATDTQY
TRBJ2-7	-	TRBV4-3	ASSQDIGQEQY
TRBJ2-1	-	TRBV5-4	ASSSSSYNEQF
TRBJ2-1	TRBD2	TRBV7-9	ASSLGPAGDNEQF